The 13 T cell receptor beta chains in this list originate from one sample, sequenced in a study of early T cells in non-severe SARS-CoV-2 infection. TCRdb re-analysed the 5' RACE reads in MiXCR, keeping a single row per CDR3 protein. The profile shows 15,000 to 25,000 distinct CDR3 sequences, approximately 4% of them singletons. Sequenced material: whole blood. The receptors were sampled from an adult who was a healthcare worker with PCR-confirmed SARS-CoV-2 infection or an uninfected control (not recorded which).

The V call is TRBV12-3 or TRBV12-4, the J call TRBJ1-4, with 7 nucleotides matching TRBD1. There are 14 residues in the CDR3. The J segment lost 3 bases and the V segment lost 6 bases, leaving 4 bases of the junction unmatched. In DNA form, the CDR3 reads TGTGCCAGCAGCCCGGGACAGCCTAATGAAAAACTGTTTTTT. Its translation: CASSPGQPNEKLFF.

This clonotype has a count of ten or more. The gene calls are TRBV20-1 and TRBJ1-6; 9 bases match TRBD1. Trimming at V came to 6 bases and at J to 2 bases, leaving 8 bases not matched to a gene. Germline-derived CDR1 and CDR2 are DFQATT and SNEGSKA (reference sequence). The CDR3 sequence is 16 residues long. The CDR3 DNA follows: TGCAGTGCCGCGAGGGGACAGGGAACCTATAATTCACCCCTCCACTTT. It translates to CSAARGQGTYNSPLHF.

The gene calls are TRBV30 and TRBJ1-3, with 8 bases aligning to TRBD1. Germline V gives CDR1 GTSNPN, CDR2 SVGIG (reference sequence). V lost 3 bases, J lost 2 bases, and 6 bases stayed unmatched. The CDR3 is 15 residues long. The CDR3 sequence is CAWRGDRNPGNTIYF. In DNA form, the CDR3 reads TGTGCCTGGAGGGGGGACAGGAACCCTGGAAACACCATATATTTT.

This clonotype was detected many times. J is TRBJ2-3 and V is TRBV5-1; weak D call: TRBD1 (6 bases). The CDR3 is 15 amino acids. The germline CDR1 and CDR2 sequences are SGHRS and YFSETQ. The V end was cut by 0 bases, the J end by 3 bases, with 11 bases between. CDR3 nucleotide sequence: TGCGCCAGCAGCTTGGAATCACAGGGTACAGATACGCAGTATTTT. Translating gives CASSLESQGTDTQYF.

This clonotype was counted at least ten times. The chain uses TRBV20-1 and TRBJ1-1, with 8 bases aligning to TRBD1. The CDR3 covers 13 residues. Trimming at V came to 1 base and at J to 7 bases, leaving 5 bases not matched to a gene. Germline loops: CDR1 DFQATT, CDR2 SNEGSKA (reference sequence). CDR3 sequence (DNA): TGCAGTGCTAGAGGACCAGGGGGCAGTGAAGCTTTCTTT. This gives the protein CSARGPGGSEAFF.

This clonotype was counted at least ten times. The V call is TRBV12-5, the J call TRBJ2-1; TRBD2 matches 8 bases. Germline CDR1 is LGHNT and CDR2 is FRNRAP. This CDR3 has 12 amino acids. V dropped 6 bases and J dropped 13; count of bases not matched to a gene: 8. CDR3 sequence reads: CASGLGAGDQFF. The CDR3 DNA reads TGTGCTAGTGGCCTGGGAGCGGGGGATCAGTTCTTC.

This clonotype came up many times. This chain's CDR3 is CASSLASGTDTQYF. For the CDR3, the DNA is TGTGCCAGCAGCTTAGCTAGCGGCACAGATACGCAGTATTTT. The chain has TRBV7-2 and TRBJ2-3; perhaps TRBD2 as D (5 bases). CDR3 length equals 14 residues. Trimming took off 0 bases at V and 1 base at J, with 5 bases between the two ends. Germline V gene data show CDR1 as SGHTA and CDR2 as FQGNSA.

This clonotype showed up many times. This chain connects TRBV19 to TRBJ1-2, with D possibly TRBD1 on 5 matching bases. Germline CDR1 reads LNHDA; CDR2 reads SQIVND (reference sequence). There are 15 residues in the CDR3. The V end lost 6 bases, the J end lost 4 bases, and 18 bases lay between the germline ends. CDR3 in DNA: TGTGCCAGTAGCCAATCGACAGACGAACTCTATGGCTACACCTTC. Amino acid sequence: CASSQSTDELYGYTF.

The rearrangement uses TRBV6-5 and TRBJ2-3; 10 bases are a match to TRBD1. This CDR3 spans 15 amino acids. CDR1 is MNHEY and CDR2 is SVGAGI in the germline V gene. Germline trimming cut 7 bases from V and 2 bases from J; bases unmatched to any gene: 6. This CDR3 is CASNPGTGATDTQYF. The CDR3 nucleotides read TGTGCCAGCAACCCCGGGACAGGGGCCACAGATACGCAGTATTTT.

This clonotype has a count of ten or more. This chain joins TRBV5-5 and TRBJ2-3; perhaps TRBD2 as D (6 bases). With 1 base removed from V and 4 bases from J, the gap between germline ends came to 10 bases. Per germline, CDR1 SGHKS and CDR2 YYEKEE (reference sequence). This CDR3 has 14 amino acids. Here the CDR3 reads CASSLRGGADTQYF. CDR3 nucleotide sequence: TGTGCCAGCAGCTTGAGAGGAGGGGCAGATACGCAGTATTTT.

At least ten counts were recorded for this clonotype. CDR3 nucleotides: TGTGCCACCAAAGAACGGCAGGGGAATTCACCCCTCCACTTT. Encoded protein: CATKERQGNSPLHF. The chain joins TRBV15 to TRBJ1-6, with a tentative D call TRBD1 (6 bases). With 7 bases removed from V and 7 bases from J, the gap between germline ends came to 14 bases. This CDR3 region has 14 residues. CDR1 LNHNV and CDR2 YYDKDF come from the germline V gene (reference sequence).

This clonotype was observed many times. V gene TRBV29-1 combines with J gene TRBJ1-2, with D maybe TRBD1 (5 bases). CDR1 SQVTM and CDR2 ANQGSEA come from the germline V gene. This CDR3 comprises 14 residues. Trimming stripped 6 bases from V and 3 bases from J, with 17 bases between. CDR3 sequence: CSVEKPGPDYGYTF. The CDR3 DNA follows: TGCAGCGTCGAGAAACCGGGACCGGACTATGGCTACACCTTC.

This clonotype came up many times. CDR3 DNA: TGCGCCAGTCGGGAGGTAGGGACTGAAGCTTTCTTT. Translating it yields CASREVGTEAFF. The rearrangement uses TRBV5-1 and TRBJ1-1; no firm D call. The CDR3 length is 12 residues. V gave up 8 bases and J gave up 5 bases, with 13 bases separating them. The germline gives CDR1 SGHRS, CDR2 YFSETQ.